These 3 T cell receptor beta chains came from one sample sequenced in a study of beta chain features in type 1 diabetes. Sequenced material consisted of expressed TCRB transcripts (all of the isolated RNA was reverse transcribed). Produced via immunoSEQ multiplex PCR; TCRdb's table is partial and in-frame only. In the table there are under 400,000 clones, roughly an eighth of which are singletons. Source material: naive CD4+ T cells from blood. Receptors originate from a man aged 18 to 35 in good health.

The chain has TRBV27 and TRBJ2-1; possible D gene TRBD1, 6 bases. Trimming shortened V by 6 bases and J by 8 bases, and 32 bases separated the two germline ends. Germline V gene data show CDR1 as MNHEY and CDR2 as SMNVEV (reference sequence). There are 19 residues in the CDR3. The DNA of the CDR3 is TGTGCCAGCAGGACAGAAACAGGGCCCACATCTGGACGCCACTATGAGCAGTTCTTC. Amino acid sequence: CASRTETGPTSGRHYEQFF.

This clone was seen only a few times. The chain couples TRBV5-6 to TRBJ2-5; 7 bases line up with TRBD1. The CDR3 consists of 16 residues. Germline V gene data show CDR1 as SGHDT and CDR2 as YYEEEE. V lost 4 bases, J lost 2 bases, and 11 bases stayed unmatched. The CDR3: CASSLGTVWTQETQYF. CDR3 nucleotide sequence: TGTGCCAGCAGCCTAGGGACAGTTTGGACTCAAGAGACCCAGTACTTC. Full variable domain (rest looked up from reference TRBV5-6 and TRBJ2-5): DAGVTQSPTHLIKTRGQQVTLRCSPKSGHDTVSWYQQALGQGPQFIFQYYEEEERQRGNFPDRFSGHQFPNYSSELNVNALLLGDSALYLCASSLGTVWTQETQYFGPGTRLLVL.

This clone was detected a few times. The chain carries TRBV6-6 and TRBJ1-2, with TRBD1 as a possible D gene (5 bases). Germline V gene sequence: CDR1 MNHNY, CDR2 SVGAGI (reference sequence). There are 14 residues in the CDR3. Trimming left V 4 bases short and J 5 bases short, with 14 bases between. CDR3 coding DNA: TGTGCCAGCAGTTCGGTAGGGGTGGAGTATGGCTACACCTTC. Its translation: CASSSVGVEYGYTF.